Below, one T cell receptor beta chain is given with its context. Its antigen remains unidentified. TCRdb reprocessed the 5' RACE reads with MiXCR, giving one entry per CDR3 protein. The table has 75,000 to 95,000 distinct CDR3 sequences, around 15% seen once; the top ten hold about two fifths. This entry comes from a study of T-cell memory formation after mild COVID-19. Background on the study: TCR clusters were largely donor specific.

Study-wide results and caveats: Certain responding clones were present in pre-infection memory, suggesting participation of cross-reactive memory. Contracting clones, day 15 to 85, had balanced CD4/CD8, and later expanders favored CD4+. CD4+ clones that contracted lay mainly in CM and EM; CD8+ ones lay in EMRA.

The CDR3 covers 15 residues. The ends lost 0 bases at V and 6 bases at J; junction bases unmatched: 11. Per germline, CDR1 DFQATT and CDR2 SNEGSKA (reference sequence). The chain couples TRBV20-1 to TRBJ2-7, with 7 bases matching TRBD2. The receptor was derived from a man between 18 and 35 years old who had mild COVID-19 (a few samples of this study predate the infection). Cell type and time point are not known. The material sequenced was PBMCs or a T cell subset sorted from them (not recorded which). CDR3 region: CSARDLGTAGVEQYF. The CDR3 DNA sequence: TGCAGTGCTAGAGATCTTGGGACCGCGGGGGTCGAGCAGTACTTC.